The source of this TCR beta chain is a study of graft-versus-host responses after intestinal transplantation. Across the study: Tacrolimus plus steroids were given to all recipients for approximately 3 years, preceded by anti-thymocyte globulin induction.

Data came from immunoSEQ multiplex PCR; TCRdb stores just in-frame clones and leaves some out. The data show 20,000 to 25,000 clones, with roughly 87% seen just once and about 5.1% held by the top ten. As to this clone: What it binds is not known.

Trimming stripped 6 bases from V and 7 bases from J, with 9 bases between. Germline loops: CDR1 LNHDA, CDR2 SQIVND (reference sequence). The CDR3 has 11 residues. The study, taken as a whole, reports: Among recipient marrow samples, GvH clones were found; some appeared first in ileum or blood.

The sample was PBMCs, taken around 68 days after intestinal transplantation. This chain uses TRBV19 with TRBJ1-1, with D hard to call. The TCR was taken from a human patient who received an intestinal transplant, so some T cells may come from the graft donor. This CDR3 reads CASSRHLEAFF. The CDR3 DNA reads TGTGCCAGTAGCCGACACCTTGAAGCTTTCTTT.